This T cell receptor (beta chain) was found in a study of shared clonotypes between healthy human individuals. General study points: As a rule, naive subsets had a larger estimated richness than memory subsets.

Notes on this clone: Antigen specificity is unknown.

An assay was performed, and its level was deep. Assay: immunoSEQ multiplex PCR; the TCRdb copy retains only in-frame clones and omits some. The sample yields about 1.5 million clones, under 99% seen once. Source material: naive CD4+ T cells sorted from blood. The subset: CD45RA+ positively selected. The clonotype was recovered from a man aged 25-45 years in good health.

The CDR3 DNA sequence: TGCAGCGTTCACACAGGGGGCGCTGGGGCCAACGTCCTGACTTTC. Amino acid sequence: CSVHTGGAGANVLTF. The chain is built from TRBV29-1 and TRBJ2-6; 9 bases line up with TRBD1. With V trimmed by 5 bases and J by 2 bases, 4 bases remained unmatched. Germline V gives CDR1 SQVTM, CDR2 ANQGSEA. The CDR3 spans 15 residues. The whole variable domain, remainder taken from reference TRBV29-1 and TRBJ2-6, is SAVISQKPSRDICQRGTSLTIQCQVDSQVTMMFWYRQQPGQSLTLIATANQGSEATYESGFVIDKFPISRPNLTFSTLTVSNMSPEDSSIYLCSVHTGGAGANVLTFGAGSRLTVL.